This T cell receptor (beta chain) appears in the sequencing data of a study of shared clonotypes between healthy human individuals (dated by TCRdb to between 2020 and 2021). Describing the broader study: The cohort comprised a couple of women and a few men aged 18 to 49 years. For each donor, CD4 naive and CD4 memory were each run on three plates, CD8 naive on two plates, and CD8 memory on one plate. To estimate repertoire size and how much clonotypes are shared between individuals, the study performed deep sequencing of blood TCR repertoires from a few healthy adults. To increase sequencing depth and limit assay-specific biases, different laboratories used diverse techniques to prepare libraries and sequence TCR repertoires. Per donor, leukapheresis produced somewhere between about 0.94 and 8.9 billion PBMCs. Overall study outcomes, separate from this receptor: Naive subsets generally had larger estimated clonotype richness than memory subsets. Pairwise subsampling indicated that sequencing depth was expected to affect the degree of clonotype sharing among donors. Because the study included only a small number of donors, the genetic and exposure-history diversity represented was limited. Sampling was restricted to blood, and TCR repertoires in tissues likely differ from the TCR repertoires found in blood. Sharing across several donors was observed for approximately 5% of naive CD4, 3% to 3.5% of naive CD8, roughly 2.4% of memory CD4, and 0.4% of memory CD8 clonotypes. Rarefaction of sorted-subset datasets indicated incomplete sequencing despite the large sequencing depth. Clonotypes shared by all four sorted-subset donors showed higher generation probabilities than non-shared clonotypes.

As for this clone: It lacks a known antigen. No qualities accompany the bases; no much larger clone lies one base away.

Using the deep immunoSEQ assay, TCR CDR3 regions were amplified from genomic DNA by multiplex PCR. Extracted genomic DNA from each cell subset was distributed evenly across all wells of several immunoSEQ 96-well plates, and each plate was treated as a replicate. For sorted subsets, each replicate PCR was loaded with roughly 200 ng genomic DNA, equivalent to 30,000 or so T cell genomes. Purified libraries were measured with a Qubit 3.0 fluorometer, size-checked on a Bioanalyzer 2100, and measured again with the KAPA Library Quantification kit. Every immunoSEQ 96-well plate was sequenced on a dedicated single-read 150-cycle Illumina NextSeq 550 flow cell. In the source study's methods: The immunoSEQ output contained only junctional sequences without quality scores, so filtering could not match that applied to full-length reads. To assign V/J genes and CDR3, sequences were annotated against IMGT germline references using PyIR, a Python wrapper for IgBLAST v1.9. Reads with weak V/J assignments (E-value above 1e-6), missing CDR3, stop codons, out-of-frame junctions, or ambiguous translated residues were removed. V3J clonotypes were defined as sequences sharing an identical inferred V gene, J gene, and CDR3 amino acid sequence. To compute the percentage overlap between repertoires, the number of shared unique clonotypes was divided by the size of the smaller repertoire. Three approaches were used to assess repertoire richness: RTK rarefaction, the Chao1 estimator, and Recon v2.1 estimates of unobserved clonotypes. Generation probabilities were computed with OLGA for all TCRbeta clonotypes obtained by the gDNA method from a handful of donors. Not all clones reach the TCRdb copy of this immuneACCESS table, which keeps in-frame sequences only. Checked studies attribute under half of the gap to unresolved V genes and leave the rest unexplained. V and J calls and clone size are given by that table; D and trimming were obtained from the DNA. In this sample the table shows about 1.5 million clones, about 98% of which occur a single time. The ten largest clones take up about 0.4% of the sample.

Inclusive of the bounding cysteine and phenylalanine, the CDR3 is 16 residues long. The DNA shown is the 48-base CDR3, in frame from base 1. Trimming takes 2 bases off V and 0 bases off J; junction bases not matched to a gene: 7. The germline V gene provides CDR1 MDHEN and CDR2 SYDVKM. Healthy HIV-negative adults with no recently reported acute infections or vaccinations were included as donors. Every donor was a Caucasian adult residing in Nashville, Tennessee, USA. CD4+ T cells were enriched by magnetic negative selection, after which naive cells were positively selected on CD45RA and the negative fraction was taken as the memory subset. Blood was obtained by leukapheresis, after which PBMCs were separated by Ficoll-Histopaque density gradient centrifugation and cryopreserved in liquid nitrogen vapor phase. Analytical flow cytometry was used to check the purity and quantity of each magnetically sorted T cell population. Genomic DNA was isolated from each sorted fraction and quantified by UV absorbance on a Nanodrop 2000c.

The source is a man under 40 in good health. Sequencing used naive CD4+ T cells sorted from blood. The label giving this sample's cell subset or site can be read as: CD45RA+ positively selected. This chain joins TRBV28 to TRBJ2-7; 7 central nucleotides agree with TRBD2. DNA sequence: TGTGCCAGCAGTTTAAACCGCCGGGACTACTCCTACGAGCAGTACTTC. It is translated as CASSLNRRDYSYEQYF.